This is a list of T cell receptor beta chains from one sample in a study of lymphopenia after photon versus proton radiotherapy. TCRdb's copy holds only in-frame clones and misses some; the assay was immunoSEQ multiplex PCR. Found here are 55,000 to 70,000 clones, about nine tenths of them singletons; the top ten hold roughly 2.3%. Sequencing used peripheral blood, obtained from a patient treated with photon-based radiotherapy. Receptors were obtained from a woman in her thirties or forties with cholangiocarcinoma. Each CDR3 is given with its conserved first and last residue. A D gene is named only where the DNA matches it firmly. The size field is filled for only some rows; it gives once, few, many or a size class.

CDR3nt: TGCGCCAGCAGCTCCTCGGGACCCGCCACCCAGTACTTC
CDR3aa: CASSSSGPATQYF
abundance: -
v_gene: TRBV5-1
d_gene: -
j_gene: TRBJ2-5

CDR3nt: TGTGCCAGCAGCTTGAAAGGGCCGGGGGGGCACGGCTACACCTTC
CDR3aa: CASSLKGPGGHGYTF
abundance: -
v_gene: TRBV5-4
d_gene: -
j_gene: TRBJ1-2

CDR3nt: TGTGCCAGCAGGACTAACTACGAGCAGTACTTC
CDR3aa: CASRTNYEQYF
abundance: -
v_gene: TRBV2
d_gene: -
j_gene: TRBJ2-7

CDR3nt: TGTGCCAGCAGCTTAGTTCGGACCTCGGGCTCACCCCTCCACTTT
CDR3aa: CASSLVRTSGSPLHF
abundance: -
v_gene: TRBV7-8
d_gene: -
j_gene: TRBJ1-6

CDR3nt: TGTGCCAGCAGCTTATGGGGCACCAACACTGAAGCTTTCTTT
CDR3aa: CASSLWGTNTEAFF
abundance: -
v_gene: TRBV7-9
d_gene: -
j_gene: TRBJ1-1

CDR3nt: TGTGCCAGCAGCACTAGACAGGAAGCTTTCTTT
CDR3aa: CASSTRQEAFF
abundance: -
v_gene: TRBV7-9
d_gene: -
j_gene: TRBJ1-1

CDR3nt: TGTGCCAGCAGCCCCCCGCGGGGCCCGCGTGAAGCTTTCTTT
CDR3aa: CASSPPRGPREAFF
abundance: -
v_gene: TRBV9
d_gene: -
j_gene: TRBJ1-1

CDR3nt: TGTGCCAGCAGTGAGTTAGGGGGAACCTACGAGCAGTACTTC
CDR3aa: CASSELGGTYEQYF
abundance: -
v_gene: TRBV2
d_gene: -
j_gene: TRBJ2-7

CDR3nt: TGTGCCAGCAGTTTATCGTGGGGAGGGACCAAAAACATTCAGTACTTC
CDR3aa: CASSLSWGGTKNIQYF
abundance: once
v_gene: TRBV27
d_gene: TRBD2
j_gene: TRBJ2-4

CDR3nt: TGTGCCAGCAGCTTAGAGGGTCGGACTCAAGGCTACACCTTC
CDR3aa: CASSLEGRTQGYTF
abundance: -
v_gene: TRBV7-9
d_gene: -
j_gene: TRBJ1-2

CDR3nt: TGTGCCAGCAGCACCCTGGCAGCAACTAATGAAAAACTGTTTTTT
CDR3aa: CASSTLAATNEKLFF
abundance: -
v_gene: TRBV27
d_gene: -
j_gene: TRBJ1-4

CDR3nt: TGCAGCGCCGCGGCCGGGGGAGGGGGCAATGAGCAGTTCTTC
CDR3aa: CSAAAGGGGNEQFF
abundance: -
v_gene: TRBV29-1
d_gene: -
j_gene: TRBJ2-1

CDR3nt: TGTGCCAGCAGGATTAGCGGGACGGAGAATGAGCAGTTCTTC
CDR3aa: CASRISGTENEQFF
abundance: -
v_gene: TRBV13
d_gene: TRBD2
j_gene: TRBJ2-1

CDR3nt: TGTGCCAGCAGTTATGCAGGGAGGGACACTGAAGCTTTCTTT
CDR3aa: CASSYAGRDTEAFF
abundance: -
v_gene: TRBV6-5
d_gene: -
j_gene: TRBJ1-1

CDR3nt: TGTGCTAGCAGCTCAAGCGGGGATCGGGAGACCCAGTACTTC
CDR3aa: CASSSSGDRETQYF
abundance: -
v_gene: TRBV7-7
d_gene: TRBD2
j_gene: TRBJ2-5

CDR3nt: TGTGCCAGCAGCCCCTCGGGACAGAACTATGGCTACACCTTC
CDR3aa: CASSPSGQNYGYTF
abundance: -
v_gene: TRBV5-4
d_gene: TRBD1
j_gene: TRBJ1-2

CDR3nt: TGCGCCAGCAGCTTGGTCGCAGGGGGAACGGACGGCTACACCTTC
CDR3aa: CASSLVAGGTDGYTF
abundance: -
v_gene: TRBV5-1
d_gene: TRBD1
j_gene: TRBJ1-2

CDR3nt: TGTGCCAGCAGTTACGTGGGACCGAACTATGGCTACACCTTC
CDR3aa: CASSYVGPNYGYTF
abundance: once
v_gene: TRBV6-6
d_gene: -
j_gene: TRBJ1-2

CDR3nt: TGCGCCAGCAGCTACTTCGGCGACGAGCAGTACTTC
CDR3aa: CASSYFGDEQYF
abundance: -
v_gene: TRBV5-1
d_gene: -
j_gene: TRBJ2-7

CDR3nt: TGTGCCAGCAGCTTAGGTCCGAGGGGGTCTGGTCAGCCCCAGCATTTT
CDR3aa: CASSLGPRGSGQPQHF
abundance: -
v_gene: TRBV7-6
d_gene: -
j_gene: TRBJ1-5

CDR3nt: TGCGCCAGCAGTGATACTAGCGGGAGTTGGGATGAGCAGTTCTTC
CDR3aa: CASSDTSGSWDEQFF
abundance: -
v_gene: TRBV10-1
d_gene: TRBD2
j_gene: TRBJ2-1

CDR3nt: TGTGCCAGCGCGGCGCCAAGCTCCTACAATGAGCAGTTCTTC
CDR3aa: CASAAPSSYNEQFF
abundance: -
v_gene: TRBV7-8
d_gene: -
j_gene: TRBJ2-1

CDR3nt: TGTGCCAGTAGTTCGACAGGGGGATACCAAGAGACCCAGTACTTC
CDR3aa: CASSSTGGYQETQYF
abundance: -
v_gene: TRBV19
d_gene: TRBD1
j_gene: TRBJ2-5

CDR3nt: TGTGCCTGGAGTGTACAGGGACGCCTCTATGGCTACACCTTC
CDR3aa: CAWSVQGRLYGYTF
abundance: -
v_gene: TRBV30
d_gene: -
j_gene: TRBJ1-2

CDR3nt: TGCAGCGTTGCAAGGACAGAATCCTACGAGCAGTACTTC
CDR3aa: CSVARTESYEQYF
abundance: -
v_gene: TRBV29-1
d_gene: -
j_gene: TRBJ2-7

CDR3nt: TGTGCCGTACAGGGGGCAAACTCCTACAATGAGCAGTTCTTC
CDR3aa: CAVQGANSYNEQFF
abundance: -
v_gene: TRBV10-3
d_gene: TRBD1
j_gene: TRBJ2-1

CDR3nt: TGCAGTGCTCTTATCACCGGGGAGCTGTTTTTT
CDR3aa: CSALITGELFF
abundance: -
v_gene: TRBV20-1
d_gene: -
j_gene: TRBJ2-2

CDR3nt: TGTGCCAGCAGGGATACGGGACTAGCGGGAGGGAGGTACAATGAGCAGTTCTTC
CDR3aa: CASRDTGLAGGRYNEQFF
abundance: once
v_gene: TRBV27
d_gene: TRBD2
j_gene: TRBJ2-1

CDR3nt: TGTGCCAGCAGTCTCACCGGGACAGTTATATATGGCTACACCTTC
CDR3aa: CASSLTGTVIYGYTF
abundance: -
v_gene: TRBV11-2
d_gene: TRBD1
j_gene: TRBJ1-2

CDR3nt: TGTGCCAGCAGTCCAGGACAGGACGCACGAGAAAAACTGTTTTTT
CDR3aa: CASSPGQDAREKLFF
abundance: -
v_gene: TRBV28
d_gene: TRBD1
j_gene: TRBJ1-4

CDR3nt: TGTGCCAGCAGTTACGTCGGGACCAACACAGATACGCAGTATTTT
CDR3aa: CASSYVGTNTDTQYF
abundance: -
v_gene: TRBV6-5
d_gene: -
j_gene: TRBJ2-3

CDR3nt: TGTGCCAGCAGCCCAAGGGCCTACAATGAGCAGTTCTTC
CDR3aa: CASSPRAYNEQFF
abundance: -
v_gene: TRBV2
d_gene: -
j_gene: TRBJ2-1

CDR3nt: TGTGCCAGCACCCGATTGAGGGGGGTACCCACAACTAATTCACCCCTCCACTTT
CDR3aa: CASTRLRGVPTTNSPLHF
abundance: -
v_gene: TRBV28
d_gene: -
j_gene: TRBJ1-6

CDR3nt: TGTGCCAGCAGCCGATCGGACCTCACTGAAGCTTTCTTT
CDR3aa: CASSRSDLTEAFF
abundance: -
v_gene: TRBV5-4
d_gene: -
j_gene: TRBJ1-1

CDR3nt: TGTGCCAGCAGTAAAGGTTATCAGGGGCTAATCTATGGCTACACCTTC
CDR3aa: CASSKGYQGLIYGYTF
abundance: -
v_gene: TRBV6-1
d_gene: -
j_gene: TRBJ1-2

CDR3nt: TGTGCCAGCAGCCAGCAGGACAGGCACAATCAGCCCCAGCATTTT
CDR3aa: CASSQQDRHNQPQHF
abundance: few
v_gene: TRBV28
d_gene: TRBD1
j_gene: TRBJ1-5

CDR3nt: TGTGCCAGCAGAGACAGGGATGGCTACACCTTC
CDR3aa: CASRDRDGYTF
abundance: few
v_gene: TRBV27
d_gene: TRBD1
j_gene: TRBJ1-2

CDR3nt: TGTGCCAGCAGCTTCAGGAGCTCCTATAATTCACCCCTCCACTTT
CDR3aa: CASSFRSSYNSPLHF
abundance: -
v_gene: TRBV5-6
d_gene: -
j_gene: TRBJ1-6

CDR3nt: TGTGCCAGCAGCTTAGATATAGGGTTAGTCACAGATACGCAGTATTTT
CDR3aa: CASSLDIGLVTDTQYF
abundance: -
v_gene: TRBV11-2
d_gene: -
j_gene: TRBJ2-3

CDR3nt: TGTGCCAGCAGTTACGGGCAGGGGGCTAGCTACACCTTC
CDR3aa: CASSYGQGASYTF
abundance: few
v_gene: TRBV6-5
d_gene: TRBD1
j_gene: TRBJ1-2

CDR3nt: TGTGCCAGCAGCTTACAGGAGGCTAACTATGGCTACACCTTC
CDR3aa: CASSLQEANYGYTF
abundance: -
v_gene: TRBV7-9
d_gene: -
j_gene: TRBJ1-2

CDR3nt: TGTGCCAGCAGCTTAGATCAAGCGCGAGGGGGCCCAGATACGCAGTATTTT
CDR3aa: CASSLDQARGGPDTQYF
abundance: -
v_gene: TRBV11-2
d_gene: TRBD1
j_gene: TRBJ2-3

CDR3nt: TGTGCCAGCAGCGTAGGGGCCGTGGGCGAGCAGTACTTC
CDR3aa: CASSVGAVGEQYF
abundance: -
v_gene: TRBV9
d_gene: -
j_gene: TRBJ2-7

CDR3nt: TGTGCCAGCAGCAGACCAGGCGGGCCCACCTACGAGCAGTACTTC
CDR3aa: CASSRPGGPTYEQYF
abundance: -
v_gene: TRBV7-9
d_gene: -
j_gene: TRBJ2-7